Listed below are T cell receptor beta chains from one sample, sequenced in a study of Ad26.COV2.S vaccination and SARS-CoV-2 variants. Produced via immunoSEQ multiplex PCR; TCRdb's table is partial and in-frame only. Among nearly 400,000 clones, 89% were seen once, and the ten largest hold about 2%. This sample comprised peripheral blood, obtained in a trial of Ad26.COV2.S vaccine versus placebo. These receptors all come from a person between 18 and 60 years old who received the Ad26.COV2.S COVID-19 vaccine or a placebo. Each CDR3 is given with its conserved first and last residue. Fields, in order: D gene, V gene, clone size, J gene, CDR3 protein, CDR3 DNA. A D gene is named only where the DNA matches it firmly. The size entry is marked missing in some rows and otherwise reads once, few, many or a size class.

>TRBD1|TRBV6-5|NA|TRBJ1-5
CASSRRQGYQPQHF
TGTGCCAGCAGTCGCCGACAGGGATATCAGCCCCAGCATTTT
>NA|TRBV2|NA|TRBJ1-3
CASSEMGRRRNTIYF
TGTGCCAGCAGTGAAATGGGGAGGAGAAGAAACACCATATATTTT
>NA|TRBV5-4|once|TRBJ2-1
CASTPEQSSYNEQFF
TGTGCCAGCACCCCGGAGCAATCCTCCTACAATGAGCAGTTCTTC
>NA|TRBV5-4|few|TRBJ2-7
CASSLGSPGQTYEQYF
TGTGCCAGCAGCTTAGGGTCCCCGGGACAAACCTACGAGCAGTACTTC
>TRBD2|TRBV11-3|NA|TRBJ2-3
CASKGLAWGDTQYF
TGTGCCAGCAAAGGACTAGCGTGGGGGGATACGCAGTATTTT
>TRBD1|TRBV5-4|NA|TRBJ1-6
CASSLGSGTANSPLHF
TGTGCCAGCAGCTTGGGATCTGGGACAGCCAATTCACCCCTCCACTTT
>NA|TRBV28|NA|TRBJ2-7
CASSPSERGEQYF
TGTGCCAGCAGTCCCTCGGAGAGGGGCGAGCAGTACTTC
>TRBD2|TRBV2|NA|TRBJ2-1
CASSGTSGIGYNEQFF
TGTGCCAGCAGTGGGACTAGCGGGATCGGCTACAATGAGCAGTTCTTC
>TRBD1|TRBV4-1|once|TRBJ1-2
CASSQAGTENYGYTF
TGCGCCAGCAGCCAAGCCGGGACAGAAAACTATGGCTACACCTTC
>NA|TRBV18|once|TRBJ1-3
CASSTPNKGGNTIYF
TGTGCCAGCTCAACCCCTAATAAAGGTGGAAACACCATATATTTT
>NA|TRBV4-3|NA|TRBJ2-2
CASSQDLSPGELFF
TGCGCCAGCAGCCAAGATCTGTCACCGGGGGAGCTGTTTTTT
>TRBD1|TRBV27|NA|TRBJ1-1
CASSLYGQVNTEAFF
TGTGCCAGCAGTTTGTACGGACAGGTGAACACTGAAGCTTTCTTT
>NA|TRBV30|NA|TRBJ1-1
CAWSTPDRGNTEAFF
TGTGCCTGGAGTACTCCCGACCGGGGGAACACTGAAGCTTTCTTT
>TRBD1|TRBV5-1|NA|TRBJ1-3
CASSLGQGGNTIYF
TGCGCCAGCAGCTTGGGACAGGGCGGAAACACCATATATTTT
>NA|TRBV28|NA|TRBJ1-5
CASRTRTDSNQPQHF
TGTGCCAGCAGGACAAGGACGGACAGCAATCAGCCCCAGCATTTT
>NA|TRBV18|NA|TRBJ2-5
CASSWPAQETQYF
TGTGCCAGCTCATGGCCCGCGCAAGAGACCCAGTACTTC
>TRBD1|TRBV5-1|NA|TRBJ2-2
CASSRTGLSTGELFF
TGCGCCAGCAGCCGGACAGGGCTCAGCACCGGGGAGCTGTTTTTT
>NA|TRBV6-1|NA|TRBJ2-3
CASSEARSGWSTDTQYF
TGTGCCAGCAGTGAAGCGCGATCAGGGTGGAGCACAGATACGCAGTATTTT
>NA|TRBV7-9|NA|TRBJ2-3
CARMTDNCLSSTQYF
TGTGCCAGAATGACCGATAACTGTTTGTCGAGTACGCAGTATTTT
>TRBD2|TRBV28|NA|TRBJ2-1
CASSRGFGLAGGRYEQFF
TGTGCCAGCTCTCGGGGTTTTGGGCTAGCGGGAGGTCGGTATGAGCAGTTCTTC
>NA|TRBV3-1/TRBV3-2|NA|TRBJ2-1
CASSQFGEKQFF
TGTGCCAGCAGCCAATTTGGTGAGAAGCAGTTCTTC
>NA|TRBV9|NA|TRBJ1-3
CASSVDTDGNTIYF
TGTGCCAGCAGCGTAGATACAGATGGAAACACCATATATTTT
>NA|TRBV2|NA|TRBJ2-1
CASSEAGAYNEQFF
TGTGCCAGCAGTGAAGCCGGGGCCTACAATGAGCAGTTCTTC
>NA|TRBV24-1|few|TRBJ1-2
CATSDLGNYGYTF
TGTGCCACCAGTGATTTGGGTAACTATGGCTACACCTTC
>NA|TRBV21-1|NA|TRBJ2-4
CASSTPERSLAKNIQYF
TGTGCCAGCAGCACCCCAGAGAGGTCACTAGCCAAAAACATTCAGTACTTC
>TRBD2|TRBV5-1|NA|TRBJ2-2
CASSLKLAGGPGTGELFF
TGCGCCAGCAGCTTGAAGCTAGCGGGAGGGCCGGGAACCGGGGAGCTGTTTTTT
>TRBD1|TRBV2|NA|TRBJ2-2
CASSGNRDSPNTGELFF
TGTGCCAGCAGCGGAAATCGGGACAGTCCGAACACCGGGGAGCTGTTTTTT
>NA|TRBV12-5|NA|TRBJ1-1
CASGLEGMNTEAFF
TGTGCTAGTGGTTTAGAGGGGATGAACACTGAAGCTTTCTTT
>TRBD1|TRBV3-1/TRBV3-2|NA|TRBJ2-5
CASSQLGTGVLRETQYF
TGTGCCAGCAGCCAACTCGGGACAGGGGTTTTGCGAGAGACCCAGTACTTC
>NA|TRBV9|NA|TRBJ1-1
CASSVGGKNTEAFF
TGTGCCAGCAGCGTAGGCGGCAAGAACACTGAAGCTTTCTTT
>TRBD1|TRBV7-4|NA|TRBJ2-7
CASSLKGQGVTPAQTEQYF
TGTGCCAGCAGCTTAAAGGGACAGGGGGTCACCCCAGCCCAAACAGAGCAGTACTTC
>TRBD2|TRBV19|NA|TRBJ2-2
CASSLGRTSGRYTGELFF
TGTGCCAGTAGTTTAGGTCGGACTAGCGGGAGGTACACCGGGGAGCTGTTTTTT
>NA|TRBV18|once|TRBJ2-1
CASSPLSPPMTEQFF
TGTGCCAGCTCACCACTCAGTCCCCCTATGACTGAGCAGTTCTTC
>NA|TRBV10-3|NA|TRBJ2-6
CAISESEGSGANVLTF
TGTGCCATCAGTGAGTCGGAGGGCTCTGGGGCCAACGTCCTGACTTTC
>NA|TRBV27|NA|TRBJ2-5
CASSLWVGHQETQYF
TGTGCCAGCAGTTTATGGGTCGGTCACCAAGAGACCCAGTACTTC
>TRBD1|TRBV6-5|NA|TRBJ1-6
CASTPRQGNSPLHF
TGTGCCAGCACCCCAAGACAGGGAAATTCACCCCTCCACTTT
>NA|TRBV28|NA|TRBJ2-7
CASSPVGLIRQYF
TGTGCCAGCAGCCCTGTAGGCCTAATAAGGCAGTACTTC
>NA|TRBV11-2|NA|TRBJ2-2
CASSPVAGELFF
TGTGCCAGCAGCCCGGTTGCCGGGGAGCTGTTTTTT
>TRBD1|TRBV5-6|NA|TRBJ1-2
CASSLGDSSYGYTF
TGTGCCAGCAGCTTGGGGGACAGTAGCTATGGCTACACCTTC
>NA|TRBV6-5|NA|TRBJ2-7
CASSPDGSGSYEQYF
TGTGCCAGCAGCCCGGACGGATCGGGCTCCTACGAGCAGTACTTC
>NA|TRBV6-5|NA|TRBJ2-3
CASVAGTFSTDTQYF
TGTGCCAGCGTCGCCGGGACCTTTAGCACAGATACGCAGTATTTT
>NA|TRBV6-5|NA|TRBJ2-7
CASSSGAGYYEQYF
TGTGCCAGCAGTTCTGGGGCAGGGTACTACGAGCAGTACTTC
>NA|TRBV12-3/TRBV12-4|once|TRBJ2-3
CASRQGYTDTQYF
TGTGCCAGCAGACAGGGATACACAGATACGCAGTATTTT
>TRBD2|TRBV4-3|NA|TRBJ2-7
CASSRALSRSGSRPYEQYF
TGCGCCAGCAGCCGCGCGCTGTCTAGAAGCGGGAGTAGACCCTACGAGCAGTACTTC